One and the same sample provided the 9 T cell receptor beta chains below, sequenced in a study of T cell responses to AZD1222 COVID-19 vaccine (TCRdb year 2021). Receptor amplification or capture employed the immunoSEQ multiplex PCR assay. The table was pulled from immuneACCESS by TCRdb, which kept in-frame rearrangements only. Such tables lose some clones; where checked, under half of the loss comes from unresolved V genes, and the rest has no known cause. The sample yields 120,000 to 150,000 clones; around 92% were counted once. The top ten constitute just under 3% of the sample. Sample time point, as interpreted from the label and publication: baseline before first vaccination. Sequencing was performed on peripheral blood, taken on day 0 of AZD1222 vaccination. The receptor set was obtained from an adult in good health.

This clone appeared many times. The chain joins TRBV6-5 to TRBJ1-4; D is possibly TRBD1 (6 bases). This CDR3 comprises 14 residues. Germline CDR1 and CDR2: MNHEY and SVGAGI. Trimming left V 7 bases short and J 6 bases short, with 15 bases between. This CDR3 reads CASKDTGWDEKLFF. CDR3 sequence (DNA): TGTGCCAGCAAAGATACAGGGTGGGATGAAAAACTGTTTTTT.

V and J are TRBV5-1 and TRBJ2-1; 7 bases line up with TRBD1. This CDR3 is 13 amino acids long. Germline CDR1 SGHRS, CDR2 YFSETQ. The junction had 4 bases not matched to a gene; V was cut back by 2 bases and J by 8 bases. Here the CDR3 DNA reads TGCGCCAGCAGCTTAGACAGGGACCATGAGCAGTTCTTC. This gives the protein CASSLDRDHEQFF.

The chain joins TRBV2 to TRBJ2-1; D remains ambiguous. The CDR3 sequence is 14 residues long. The V end was cut by 6 bases, the J end by 8 bases, with 17 bases between. Germline CDR1 SNHLY, CDR2 FYNNEI. CDR3 DNA: TGTGCCAGCAGCGCGTTCGGGCTAGTCGATGAGCAGTTCTTC. Translated: CASSAFGLVDEQFF.

The chain is built from TRBV29-1 and TRBJ2-3; the D gene is possibly TRBD2 (6 bases). Germline V lookup: CDR1 SQVTM, CDR2 ANQGSEA. The length of the CDR3 is 14 residues. V shed 6 bases and J shed 6 bases, with 19 bases lying between them. CDR3 nucleotide sequence: TGCAGCGTGGCGCTAGTCAGGAGGGCGGATACGCAGTATTTT. Protein: CSVALVRRADTQYF.

The chain links TRBV9 to TRBJ2-1; 9 bases line up with TRBD2. Germline values: CDR1 SGDLS, CDR2 YYNGEE. V was pared by 4 bases and J by 9 bases, with 11 bases of the junction left unmatched. This CDR3 contains 15 residues. CDR3 sequence: CASSTSGGGALEQFF. In DNA form, the CDR3 reads TGTGCCAGCAGCACATCGGGCGGGGGGGCCCTTGAGCAGTTCTTC.

V usage is TRBV7-9 and J usage is TRBJ1-2; the D is unclear. The germline V gene has CDR1 SEHNR and CDR2 FQNEAQ (reference sequence). Trimming removed 1 base at V and 6 bases at J, with 12 bases between. The CDR3 has 14 residues. The CDR3 DNA reads TGTGCCAGCAGCTTAGTCGAGGTCGGGGATGGCTACACCTTC. Translating gives CASSLVEVGDGYTF.

J is TRBJ1-6 and V is TRBV13, with D uncertain. The CDR3 has 15 residues. Trimming stripped 2 bases from V and 9 bases from J, with 14 bases between. CDR1 and CDR2 (germline): PRHDT, FYEKMQ (reference sequence). CDR3 amino acids: CASSLRGGVPSPLHF. The CDR3 DNA sequence: TGTGCCAGCAGCTTACGAGGAGGAGTGCCTTCACCCCTCCACTTT.

The genes are TRBV6-2 or TRBV6-3 and TRBJ2-7; TRBD2 matches at 8 bases. V shed 0 bases, J shed 2 bases, and the junction held 3 bases outside the gene matches. The CDR3 runs to 15 residues. Germline assignment: CDR1 MNHEY and CDR2 SVGEGT. In DNA, the CDR3 is TGTGCCAGCAGTTACTCGAGCGGGGGAACCTACGAGCAGTACTTC. Amino acid sequence: CASSYSSGGTYEQYF.

This clone was detected only a few times. The V call is TRBV6-2 or TRBV6-3, the J call TRBJ2-1; no firm D call. The V gene's germline CDR1 is MNHEY and CDR2 SVGEGT. The CDR3 extends over 12 amino acids. Trimming removed 5 bases at V and 10 bases at J, with 12 bases between. As DNA, the CDR3 is TGTGCCAGCAGTGATATACGCCAGGAGCAGTTCTTC. It yields the protein CASSDIRQEQFF.